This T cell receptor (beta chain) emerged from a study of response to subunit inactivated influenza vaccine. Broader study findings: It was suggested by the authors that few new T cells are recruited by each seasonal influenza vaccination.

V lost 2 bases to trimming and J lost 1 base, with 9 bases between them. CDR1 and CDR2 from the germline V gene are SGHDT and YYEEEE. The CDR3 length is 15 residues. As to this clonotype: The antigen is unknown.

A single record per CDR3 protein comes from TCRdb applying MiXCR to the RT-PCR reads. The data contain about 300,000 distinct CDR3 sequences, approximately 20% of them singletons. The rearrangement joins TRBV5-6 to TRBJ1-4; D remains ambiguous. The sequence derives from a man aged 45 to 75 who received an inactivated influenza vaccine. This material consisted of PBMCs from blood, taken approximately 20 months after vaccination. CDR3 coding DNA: TGTGCCAGCAGCTTAATCGGGTTAACTAATGAAAAACTGTTTTTT. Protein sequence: CASSLIGLTNEKLFF.